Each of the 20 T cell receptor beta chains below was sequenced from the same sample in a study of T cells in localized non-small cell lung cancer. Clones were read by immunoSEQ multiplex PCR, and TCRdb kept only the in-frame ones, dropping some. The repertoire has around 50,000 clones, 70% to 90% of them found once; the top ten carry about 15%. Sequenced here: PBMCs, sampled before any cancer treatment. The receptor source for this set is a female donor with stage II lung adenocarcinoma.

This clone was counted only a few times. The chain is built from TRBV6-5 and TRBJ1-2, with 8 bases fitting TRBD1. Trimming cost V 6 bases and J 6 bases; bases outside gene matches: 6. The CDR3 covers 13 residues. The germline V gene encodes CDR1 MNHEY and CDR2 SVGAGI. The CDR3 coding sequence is TGTGCCAGCAGACAGGGGGGGGGAGATGGCTACACCTTC. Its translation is CASRQGGGDGYTF.

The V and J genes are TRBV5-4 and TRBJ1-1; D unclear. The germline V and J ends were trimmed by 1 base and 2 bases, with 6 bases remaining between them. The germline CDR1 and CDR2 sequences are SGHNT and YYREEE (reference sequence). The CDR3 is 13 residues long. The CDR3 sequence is CASSLRGNTEAFF. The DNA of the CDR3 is TGTGCCAGCAGCTTGCGGGGAAACACTGAAGCTTTCTTT.

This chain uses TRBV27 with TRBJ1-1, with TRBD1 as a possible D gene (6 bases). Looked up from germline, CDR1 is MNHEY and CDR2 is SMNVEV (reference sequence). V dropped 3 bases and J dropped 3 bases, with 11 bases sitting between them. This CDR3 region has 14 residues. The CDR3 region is CASSFGRGDTEAFF. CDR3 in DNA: TGTGCCAGCAGTTTTGGAAGGGGGGACACTGAAGCTTTCTTT.

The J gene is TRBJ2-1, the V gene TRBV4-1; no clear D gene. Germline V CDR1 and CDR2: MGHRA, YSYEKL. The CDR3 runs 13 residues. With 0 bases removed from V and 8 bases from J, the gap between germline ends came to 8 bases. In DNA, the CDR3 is TGCGCCAGCAGCCAAGATCGCGGAGATGAGCAGTTCTTC. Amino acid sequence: CASSQDRGDEQFF.

CDR3 nucleotides: TGTGCCAGCAGTTCCGGGGGGAGCTCCTACGAGCAGTACTTC. This encodes CASSSGGSSYEQYF. This sequence joins TRBV27 and TRBJ2-7; 7 bases are a match to TRBD2. V lost 4 bases, J lost 0 bases, and 3 bases stayed unmatched. The CDR3 runs 14 residues. The germline V gene encodes CDR1 MNHEY and CDR2 SMNVEV (reference sequence).

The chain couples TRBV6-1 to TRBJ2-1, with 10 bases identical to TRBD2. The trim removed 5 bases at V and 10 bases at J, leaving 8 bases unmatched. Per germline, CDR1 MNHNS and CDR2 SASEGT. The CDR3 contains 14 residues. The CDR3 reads CASSISGGAGEQFF. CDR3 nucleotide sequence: TGTGCCAGCAGTATAAGCGGGGGGGCAGGAGAGCAGTTCTTC.

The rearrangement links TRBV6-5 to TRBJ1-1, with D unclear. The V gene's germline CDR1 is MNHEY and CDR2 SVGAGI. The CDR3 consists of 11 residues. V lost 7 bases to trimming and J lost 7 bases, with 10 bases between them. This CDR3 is CASKKVGEAFF. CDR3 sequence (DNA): TGTGCCAGCAAGAAGGTGGGTGAAGCTTTCTTT.

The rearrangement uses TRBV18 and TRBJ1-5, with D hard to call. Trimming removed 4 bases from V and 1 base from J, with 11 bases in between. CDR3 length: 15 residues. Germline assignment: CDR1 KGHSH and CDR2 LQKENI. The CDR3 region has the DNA TGTGCCAGCTCACTGGCCCAAGAGAGCAATCAGCCCCAGCATTTT. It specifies CASSLAQESNQPQHF.

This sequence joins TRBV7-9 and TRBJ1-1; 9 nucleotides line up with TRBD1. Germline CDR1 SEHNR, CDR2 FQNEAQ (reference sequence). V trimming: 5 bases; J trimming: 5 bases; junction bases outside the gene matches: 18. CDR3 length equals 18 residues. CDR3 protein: CASSLLQGAFGAGTEAFF. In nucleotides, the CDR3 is TGTGCCAGCAGCCTACTACAGGGGGCGTTCGGGGCTGGAACTGAAGCTTTCTTT.

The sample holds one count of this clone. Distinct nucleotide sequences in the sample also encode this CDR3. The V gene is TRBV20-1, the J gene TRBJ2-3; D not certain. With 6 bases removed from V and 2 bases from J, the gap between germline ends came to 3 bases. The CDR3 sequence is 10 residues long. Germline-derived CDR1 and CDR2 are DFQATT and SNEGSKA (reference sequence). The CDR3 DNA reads TGCAGTGCAGCCACAGATACGCAGTATTTT. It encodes CSAATDTQYF.

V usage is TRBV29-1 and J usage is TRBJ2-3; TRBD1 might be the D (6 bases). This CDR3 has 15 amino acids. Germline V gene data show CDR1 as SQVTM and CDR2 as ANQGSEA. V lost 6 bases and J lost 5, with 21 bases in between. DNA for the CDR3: TGCAGCGTGGAGAGACAGGCTAATGGGGGAGATACGCAGTATTTT. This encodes CSVERQANGGDTQYF.

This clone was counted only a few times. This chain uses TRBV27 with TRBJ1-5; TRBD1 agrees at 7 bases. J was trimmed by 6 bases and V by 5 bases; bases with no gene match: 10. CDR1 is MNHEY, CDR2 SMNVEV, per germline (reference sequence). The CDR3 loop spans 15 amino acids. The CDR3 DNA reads TGTGCCAGCAGTACTCATCAGGGGGACGGTCAGCCCCAGCATTTT. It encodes CASSTHQGDGQPQHF.

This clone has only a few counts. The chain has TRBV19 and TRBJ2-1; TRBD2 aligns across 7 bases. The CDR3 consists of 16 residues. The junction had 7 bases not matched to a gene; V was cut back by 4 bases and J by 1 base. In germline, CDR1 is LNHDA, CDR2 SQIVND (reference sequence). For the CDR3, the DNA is TGTGCCAGTAGTAAACGAAGCGGGGAATCCTACAATGAGCAGTTCTTC. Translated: CASSKRSGESYNEQFF.

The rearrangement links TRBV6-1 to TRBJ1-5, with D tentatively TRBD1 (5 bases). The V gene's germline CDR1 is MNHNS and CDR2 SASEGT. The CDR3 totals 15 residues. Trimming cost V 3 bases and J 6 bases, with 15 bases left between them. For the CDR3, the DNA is TGTGCCAGCAGTGATTCTAGGCAGGGTAGTCAGCCCCAGCATTTT. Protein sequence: CASSDSRQGSQPQHF.

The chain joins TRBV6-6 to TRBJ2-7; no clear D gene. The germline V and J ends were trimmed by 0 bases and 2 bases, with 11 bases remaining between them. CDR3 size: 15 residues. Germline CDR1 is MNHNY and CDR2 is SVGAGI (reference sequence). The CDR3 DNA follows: TGTGCCAGCAGTTACTCGAAGACGGTTACCTACGAGCAGTACTTC. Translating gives CASSYSKTVTYEQYF.

The CDR3 region is CASSFDRGNQPQHF. The CDR3 bases are TGTGCCAGCAGCTTTGACAGGGGCAATCAGCCCCAGCATTTT. The V gene is TRBV5-5, the J gene TRBJ1-5, with 7 positions matching TRBD1. The CDR3 extends over 14 amino acids. The junction had 1 base not matched to a gene; V was cut back by 2 bases and J by 2 bases. Germline V gives CDR1 SGHKS, CDR2 YYEKEE (reference sequence). The variable domain in full, with the rest retrieved from reference TRBV5-5 and TRBJ1-5, is DAGVTQSPTHLIKTRGQQVTLRCSPISGHKSVSWYQQVLGQGPQFIFQYYEKEERGRGNFPDRFSARQFPNYSSELNVNALLLGDSALYLCASSFDRGNQPQHFGDGTRLSIL.

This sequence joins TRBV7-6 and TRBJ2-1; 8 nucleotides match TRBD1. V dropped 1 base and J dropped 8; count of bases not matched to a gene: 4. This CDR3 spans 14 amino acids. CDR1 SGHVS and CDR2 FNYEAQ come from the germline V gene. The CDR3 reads CASSLDRGTDEQFF. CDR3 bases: TGTGCCAGCAGCTTAGACAGGGGGACGGATGAGCAGTTCTTC.

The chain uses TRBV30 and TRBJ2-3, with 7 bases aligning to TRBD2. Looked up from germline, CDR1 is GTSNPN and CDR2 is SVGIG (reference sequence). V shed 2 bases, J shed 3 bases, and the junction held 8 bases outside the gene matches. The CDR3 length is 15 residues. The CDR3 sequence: CAWSSGGYQTDTQYF. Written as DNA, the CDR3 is TGTGCCTGGAGTTCCGGGGGGTACCAGACAGATACGCAGTATTTT.

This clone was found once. Written as DNA, the CDR3 is TGTGCCAGCAGTATACAGGGAAACACCGGGGAGCTGTTTTTT. This encodes CASSIQGNTGELFF. The V gene is TRBV9, the J gene TRBJ2-2; maybe TRBD1 (6 bases). Between the trimmed V and J ends, which lost 5 bases and 2 bases, there was a span of 10 bases. Germline values: CDR1 SGDLS, CDR2 YYNGEE. The CDR3 covers 14 residues.

CDR3 region: CASSLGLGTATEAFF. The DNA of the CDR3 is TGTGCCAGCAGCTTAGGGCTTGGGACCGCCACTGAAGCTTTCTTT. The chain has TRBV7-9 and TRBJ1-1; a possible D gene is TRBD1 (5 bases). The CDR3 consists of 15 residues. Deletions cut 1 base from V and 4 bases from J, with 13 bases between. The germline gives CDR1 SEHNR, CDR2 FQNEAQ (reference sequence).